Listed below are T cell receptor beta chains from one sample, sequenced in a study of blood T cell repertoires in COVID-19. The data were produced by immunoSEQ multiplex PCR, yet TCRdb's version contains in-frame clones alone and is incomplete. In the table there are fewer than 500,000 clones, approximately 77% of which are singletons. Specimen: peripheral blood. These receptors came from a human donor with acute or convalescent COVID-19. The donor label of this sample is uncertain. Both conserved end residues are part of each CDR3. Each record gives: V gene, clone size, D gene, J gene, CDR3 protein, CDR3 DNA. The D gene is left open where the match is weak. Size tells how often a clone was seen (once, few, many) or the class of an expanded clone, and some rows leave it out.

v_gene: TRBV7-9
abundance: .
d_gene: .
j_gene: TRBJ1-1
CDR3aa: CASSFRGMNTEAFF
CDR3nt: TGTGCCAGCAGCTTTAGGGGAATGAACACTGAAGCTTTCTTT

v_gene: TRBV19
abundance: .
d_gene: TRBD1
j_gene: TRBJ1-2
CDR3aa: CASSAQGGNYGYTF
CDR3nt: TGTGCCAGTAGTGCACAGGGGGGAAATTATGGCTACACCTTC

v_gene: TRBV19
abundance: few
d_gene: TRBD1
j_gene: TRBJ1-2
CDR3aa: CASSSRSQGIYGYTF
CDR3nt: TGTGCCAGTAGTTCTCGATCACAGGGGATCTATGGCTACACCTTC

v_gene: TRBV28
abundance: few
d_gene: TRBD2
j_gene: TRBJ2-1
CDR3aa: CASSLWASGRSNEQFF
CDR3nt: TGTGCCAGCAGTTTATGGGCTAGCGGGAGGTCGAATGAGCAGTTCTTC

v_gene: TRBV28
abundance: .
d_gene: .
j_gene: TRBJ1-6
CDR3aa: CASLRSGLNSPLHF
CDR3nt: TGTGCCAGCCTACGGTCCGGGTTGAACTCACCCCTCCACTTT

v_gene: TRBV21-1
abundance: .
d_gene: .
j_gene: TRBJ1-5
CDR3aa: CASSKAGGPNSNQPQHF
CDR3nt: TGTGCCAGCAGCAAAGCAGGAGGGCCAAATAGCAATCAGCCCCAGCATTTT

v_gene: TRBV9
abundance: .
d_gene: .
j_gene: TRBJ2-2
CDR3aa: CASSYRESGGELFF
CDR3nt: TGTGCCAGCAGCTACAGGGAATCTGGCGGGGAGCTGTTTTTT

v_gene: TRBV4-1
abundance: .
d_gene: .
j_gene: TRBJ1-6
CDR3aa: CASSARWNSPLHF
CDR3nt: TGCGCCAGCAGTGCCAGGTGGAATTCACCCCTCCACTTT

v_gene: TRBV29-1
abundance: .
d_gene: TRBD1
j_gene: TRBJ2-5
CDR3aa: CSVGGQGEWKTQYF
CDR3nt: TGCAGCGTTGGGGGCCAGGGGGAGTGGAAGACCCAGTACTTC

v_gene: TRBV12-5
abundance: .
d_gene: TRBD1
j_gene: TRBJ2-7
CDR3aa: CASGLGRDSARDEQYF
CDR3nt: TGTGCTAGTGGTTTGGGCCGGGACAGCGCACGGGACGAGCAGTACTTC

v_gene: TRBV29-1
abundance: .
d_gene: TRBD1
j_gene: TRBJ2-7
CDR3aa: CSVRTGSSYEQYF
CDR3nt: TGCAGCGTCCGGACAGGTAGCTCCTACGAGCAGTACTTC

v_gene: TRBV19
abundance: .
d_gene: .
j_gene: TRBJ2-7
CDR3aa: CASSDRPYEQYF
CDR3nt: TGTGCCAGTAGTGACAGACCCTACGAGCAGTACTTC

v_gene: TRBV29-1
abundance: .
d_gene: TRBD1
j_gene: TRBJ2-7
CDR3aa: CSVEVQQGLEQYF
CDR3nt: TGCAGCGTTGAAGTCCAACAGGGGCTCGAGCAGTACTTC

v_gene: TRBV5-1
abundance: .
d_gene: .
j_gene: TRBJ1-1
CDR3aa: CASSLERGRNTEAFF
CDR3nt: TGCGCCAGCAGCTTGGAGCGGGGCCGGAACACTGAAGCTTTCTTT

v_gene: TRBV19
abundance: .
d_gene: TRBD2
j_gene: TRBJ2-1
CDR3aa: CASSVLAVPNNEQFF
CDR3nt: TGTGCCAGTAGTGTACTAGCGGTCCCAAACAATGAGCAGTTCTTC

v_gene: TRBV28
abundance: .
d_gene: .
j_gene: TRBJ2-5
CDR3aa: CASTGARGKQETQYF
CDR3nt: TGTGCCAGCACCGGCGCCAGGGGTAAGCAAGAGACCCAGTACTTC

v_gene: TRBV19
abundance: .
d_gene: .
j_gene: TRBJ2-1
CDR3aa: CASSSRTPDRFF
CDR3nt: TGTGCCAGTAGTAGCCGGACACCCGACCGGTTCTTC

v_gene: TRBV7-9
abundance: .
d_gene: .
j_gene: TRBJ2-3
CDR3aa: CASSPPGSPQGTQYF
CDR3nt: TGTGCCAGCAGCCCCCCAGGGTCTCCACAGGGTACGCAGTATTTT

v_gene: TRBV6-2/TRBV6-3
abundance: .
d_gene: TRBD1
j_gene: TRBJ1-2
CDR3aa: CASSSPDRGYGYTF
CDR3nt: TGTGCCAGCAGTTCCCCCGACAGGGGCTATGGCTACACCTTC

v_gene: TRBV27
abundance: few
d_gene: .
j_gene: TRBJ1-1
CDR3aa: CASSFGWNTEAFF
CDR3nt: TGTGCCAGCAGTTTCGGGTGGAACACTGAAGCTTTCTTT

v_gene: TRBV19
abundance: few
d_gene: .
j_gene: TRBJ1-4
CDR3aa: CASSLRSSGSTNEKLFF
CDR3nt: TGTGCCAGTAGTCTCAGGTCGAGTGGGTCAACTAATGAAAAACTGTTTTTT

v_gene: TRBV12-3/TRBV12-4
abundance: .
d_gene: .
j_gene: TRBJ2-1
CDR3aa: CASSFGGSNEQFF
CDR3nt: TGTGCCAGCAGTTTTGGGGGGTCCAATGAGCAGTTCTTC

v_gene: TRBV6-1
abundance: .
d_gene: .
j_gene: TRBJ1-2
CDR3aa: CASSEGGGLGYGYTF
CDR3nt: TGTGCCAGCAGTGAAGGCGGGGGGTTAGGCTATGGCTACACCTTC

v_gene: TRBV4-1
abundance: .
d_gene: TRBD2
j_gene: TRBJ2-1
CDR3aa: CASSQVAGAFNEQFF
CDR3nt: TGCGCCAGCAGCCAGGTAGCGGGAGCGTTCAATGAGCAGTTCTTC

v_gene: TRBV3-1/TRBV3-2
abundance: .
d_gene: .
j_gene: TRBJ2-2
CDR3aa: CASSHFTVTGELFF
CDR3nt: TGTGCCAGCAGCCATTTTACGGTGACCGGGGAGCTGTTTTTT

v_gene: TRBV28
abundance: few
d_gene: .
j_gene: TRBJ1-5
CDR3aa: CASSFAGPGGQPQHF
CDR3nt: TGTGCCAGCAGTTTTGCGGGACCTGGGGGTCAGCCCCAGCATTTT

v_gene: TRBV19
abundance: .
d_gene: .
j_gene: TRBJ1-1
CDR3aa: CASSIQGAPTEAFF
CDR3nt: TGTGCCAGTAGTATACAAGGGGCCCCCACTGAAGCTTTCTTT

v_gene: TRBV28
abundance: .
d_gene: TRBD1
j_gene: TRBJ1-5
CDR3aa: CASSSQGDRNQPQHF
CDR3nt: TGTGCCAGCAGTTCACAGGGGGACAGGAATCAGCCCCAGCATTTT

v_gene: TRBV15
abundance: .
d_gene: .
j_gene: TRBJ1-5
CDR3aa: CATSRDRGIQPQHF
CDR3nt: TGTGCCACCAGCAGAGATAGGGGGATTCAGCCCCAGCATTTT

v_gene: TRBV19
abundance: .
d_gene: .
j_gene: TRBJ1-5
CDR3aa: CASSIRGDGNQPQHF
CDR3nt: TGTGCCAGTAGTATAAGGGGTGATGGCAATCAGCCCCAGCATTTT

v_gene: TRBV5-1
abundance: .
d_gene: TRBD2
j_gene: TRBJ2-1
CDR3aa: CASSPPSGRIGDEQFF
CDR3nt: TGCGCCAGCAGCCCCCCCAGCGGGAGGATCGGTGATGAGCAGTTCTTC

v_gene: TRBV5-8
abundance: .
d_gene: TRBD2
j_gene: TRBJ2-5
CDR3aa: CASSLWSAGGPRQETQYF
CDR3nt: TGTGCCAGCAGCTTGTGGTCGGCGGGGGGGCCACGGCAAGAGACCCAGTACTTC

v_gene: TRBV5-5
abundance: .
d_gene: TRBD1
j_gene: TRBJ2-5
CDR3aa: CASSLVGQGASGETQYF
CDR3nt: TGTGCCAGCAGCTTGGTTGGGCAGGGGGCGAGCGGAGAGACCCAGTACTTC

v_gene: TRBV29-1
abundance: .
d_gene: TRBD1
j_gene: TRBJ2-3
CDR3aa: CSVEGQLTDTQYF
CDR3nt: TGCAGCGTTGAGGGACAGCTCACAGATACGCAGTATTTT

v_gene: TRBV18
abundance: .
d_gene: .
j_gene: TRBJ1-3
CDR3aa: CASSPTASGNTIYF
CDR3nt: TGTGCCAGCTCACCGACAGCCTCTGGAAACACCATATATTTT

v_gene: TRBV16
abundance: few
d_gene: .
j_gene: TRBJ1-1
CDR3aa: CASSQTSHRVSTEAFF
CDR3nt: TGTGCCAGCAGCCAAACCTCTCACAGGGTAAGCACTGAAGCTTTCTTT

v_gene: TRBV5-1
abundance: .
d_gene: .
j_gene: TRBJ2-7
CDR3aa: CASSWNTGYEQYF
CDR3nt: TGCGCCAGCAGCTGGAACACAGGGTACGAGCAGTACTTC

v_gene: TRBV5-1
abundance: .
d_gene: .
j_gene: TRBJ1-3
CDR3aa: CASSLVPAQGSGNTIYF
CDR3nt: TGCGCCAGCAGCTTGGTTCCCGCCCAGGGCTCTGGAAACACCATATATTTT

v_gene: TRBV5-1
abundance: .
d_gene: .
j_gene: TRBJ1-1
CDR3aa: CASSLRGSPGVNTEAFF
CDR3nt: TGCGCCAGCAGCTTGCGCGGCAGCCCGGGAGTTAACACTGAAGCTTTCTTT

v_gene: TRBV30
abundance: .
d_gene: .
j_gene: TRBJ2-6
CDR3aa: CAWGLGAGANVLTF
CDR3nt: TGTGCCTGGGGGCTCGGGGCTGGGGCCAACGTCCTGACTTTC

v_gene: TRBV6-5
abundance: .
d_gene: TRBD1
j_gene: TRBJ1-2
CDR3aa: CASRQTGPGGYTF
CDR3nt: TGTGCCAGCAGACAGACAGGGCCTGGGGGCTACACCTTC

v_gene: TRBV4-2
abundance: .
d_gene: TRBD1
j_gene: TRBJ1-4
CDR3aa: CASSQTTGSGEKLFF
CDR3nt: TGTGCCAGCAGCCAAACGACAGGGTCTGGAGAAAAACTGTTTTTT